This T cell receptor beta chain was sequenced during a study of cytomegalovirus exposure and HLA in healthy donors. Study-wide points: A later analysis found TCR association rates differed by HLA locus, highest for DRB1 and lowest for HLA-C.

PCR involved 60 Vbeta and 13 Jbeta primers. The table came from immunoSEQ multiplex PCR; TCRdb's copy has only in-frame clones and leaves some out. The data hold over 200,000 clones, with about 80% observed a single time. This CDR3 contains 15 residues. The germline V gene encodes CDR1 MNHEY and CDR2 SVGAGI. The V gene lost 0 bases and the J gene lost 1 base, with 10 bases spanning the gap. This clone is a singleton in its sample. Its specificity is unknown. This sequence originates from a woman aged 60-70 years in good health and CMV-seropositive. The chain employs TRBV6-5 and TRBJ2-7, with D maybe TRBD1 (5 bases). What was sequenced was PBMCs. This chain's CDR3 is CASSYSQGLSYEQYF. The CDR3 nucleotides read TGTGCCAGCAGTTACTCCCAGGGCCTATCCTACGAGCAGTACTTC.